These 3 T cell receptor beta chains were sequenced from one sample in a study of T cells in Graves' hyperthyroidism and ophthalmopathy (dated by TCRdb to 2018 to 2020). The method was multiplex PCR. These reads were obtained on an Illumina HiSeq 2000. Amplification of TCR beta CDR3 regions was carried out from RNA transcripts. For the first round of RT-PCR on the TCR CDR3, the HTBI primer set was used together with the Qiagen OneStep RT-PCR kit. Using fastp trimming at Q25 and MiXCR clonotype assembly, TCRdb reanalyzed the public sequencing data and kept in-frame beta chains. Records with the same CDR3 protein are collapsed into one entry carrying the most frequent genes and DNA. The sample table records approximately 270,000 distinct CDR3 sequences; roughly 15% of these occur just once. The ten largest clonotypes hold less than 15% of the sample. The sequenced sample was blood. These receptors all come from a woman aged 40 to 50 with Graves' hyperthyroidism that later progressed to Graves' ophthalmopathy.

This clonotype was observed many times. The genes are TRBV7-9 and TRBJ2-7; D remains unclear. The CDR3 is 12 amino acids. The V end was cut by 5 bases, the J end by 2 bases, with 7 bases between. Looked up from germline, CDR1 is SEHNR and CDR2 is FQNEAQ (reference sequence). The CDR3 nucleotides read TGTGCCAGCAGCCCGGCTACCTACGAGCAGTACTTC. It translates to CASSPATYEQYF.

The J gene is TRBJ1-3, the V gene TRBV6-1; TRBD1 matches at 7 bases. The CDR3 sequence is 15 residues long. V shed 6 bases and J 0 bases; nucleotides not matched to a gene: 5. Germline CDR1 reads MNHNS; CDR2 reads SASEGT. CDR3 amino acids: CASRPGGFSGNTIYF. CDR3 bases: TGTGCCAGCAGGCCAGGGGGATTCTCTGGAAACACCATATATTTT.

The chain is built from TRBV4-1 and TRBJ2-7, with D possibly matching TRBD2 (6 bases). This CDR3 spans 14 amino acids. Germline CDR1 is MGHRA and CDR2 is YSYEKL. The V and J ends lost 3 bases and 7 bases respectively, with 16 bases between them. As DNA, the CDR3 is TGCGCCAGCAGCCAGGGACTGACGACGGTGGAGCAGTACTTC. It translates to CASSQGLTTVEQYF.